The 31 T cell receptor beta chains reported below all come from one sample, sequenced in a study of graft-versus-host responses after intestinal transplantation. Generated by immunoSEQ multiplex PCR, the TCRdb table keeps only in-frame clones and is missing some. The sample has roughly 93,000 clones; about 93% are singletons. The antigens of these receptors remain unknown. This material consisted of unstimulated CD8+ T cells sorted from spleen or lymph node cells, taken before intestinal transplant. The receptors were sampled from a human donor who received an intestinal transplant.

This clone was seen once. The V and J genes are TRBV6-5 and TRBJ1-2; 10 bases fit TRBD1. V trimming: 4 bases; J trimming: 5 bases; junction bases outside the gene matches: 10. Germline CDR1 is MNHEY and CDR2 is SVGAGI. There are 16 residues in the CDR3. The CDR3 reads CASSSEPTGGGYGYTF. The CDR3 nucleotides are TGTGCCAGCAGTTCTGAACCGACAGGGGGCGGTTATGGCTACACCTTC.

This chain links TRBV9 with TRBJ1-2; D remains unclear. V was cut by 6 bases and J by 7 bases, with 13 bases left in between. The CDR3 covers 12 residues. CDR1 and CDR2 from the germline V gene are SGDLS and YYNGEE. DNA of the CDR3: TGTGCCAGCAAAGGGAGGTCGGTTGGCTACACCTTC. It yields the protein CASKGRSVGYTF.

This rearrangement joins TRBV5-1 to TRBJ2-5; 8 positions agree with TRBD1. The germline V gene encodes CDR1 SGHRS and CDR2 YFSETQ. The CDR3 extends over 15 amino acids. With 4 bases clipped from V and 1 base from J, the junction kept 6 bases outside the gene matches. The DNA of the CDR3 is TGCGCCAGCAGCCCAGGGACAGGAACCCAAGAGACCCAGTACTTC. It is translated as CASSPGTGTQETQYF.

The chain links TRBV21-1 to TRBJ2-2; the D call in the table, TRBD2, was not verified against the DNA. TRBV21-1 counts as a pseudogene. This CDR3 is 15 amino acids long. CDR3 nucleotides: TGTGCCAGCAGCAAAGGTAAGCGTGCCACCGGGGAGCTGTTTTTT. Translation gives CASSKGKRATGELFF.

The chain recombines TRBV6-5 with TRBJ2-7, with 9 bases matching TRBD2. The CDR3 consists of 15 residues. The J segment lost 4 bases and the V segment lost 5 bases, leaving 9 bases of the junction unmatched. CDR1 MNHEY and CDR2 SVGAGI come from the germline V gene. The CDR3 nucleotides read TGTGCCAGCAGTATCTCTAGCGGGGAGGCTTACGAGCAGTACTTC. Its protein is CASSISSGEAYEQYF.

The chain is built from TRBV27 and TRBJ2-1; D is ambiguous. The V gene's germline CDR1 is MNHEY and CDR2 SMNVEV (reference sequence). This CDR3 has 16 amino acids. The ends were cut back, 3 bases at V and 7 bases at J, with 19 bases in the middle. The CDR3 DNA is TGTGCCAGCAGTTTCATTAGGTCGGTAGCCTCAAATGAGCAGTTCTTC. Its protein is CASSFIRSVASNEQFF.

This chain links TRBV7-6 with TRBJ2-7; D is perhaps TRBD1 (5 bases). V lost 1 base, J lost 4 bases, and 8 bases lay in between. In germline, CDR1 is SGHVS, CDR2 FNYEAQ. The CDR3 loop spans 13 amino acids. The CDR3 loop reads CASSLGDSYEQYF. The CDR3 DNA follows: TGTGCCAGCAGCTTAGGTGACAGTTACGAGCAGTACTTC.

V gene TRBV6-1 combines with J gene TRBJ2-7; weak D call: TRBD2 (5 bases). The CDR3 covers 14 residues. Between the trimmed V and J ends, which lost 7 bases and 0 bases, there was a span of 13 bases. Germline V lookup: CDR1 MNHNS, CDR2 SASEGT. Written as DNA, the CDR3 is TGTGCCAGCACTCTTCGGGAACCCTCCTACGAGCAGTACTTC. As protein: CASTLREPSYEQYF.

The chain has TRBV4-1 and TRBJ1-1; 10 bases line up with TRBD1. The CDR3 length is 16 residues. The germline CDR1 and CDR2 sequences are MGHRA and YSYEKL. The J segment lost 5 bases and the V segment lost 0 bases, leaving 6 bases of the junction unmatched. The CDR3 here is CASSQDPRTGGTEAFF. CDR3 bases: TGCGCCAGCAGCCAAGATCCCCGGACAGGGGGGACTGAAGCTTTCTTT.

The chain recombines TRBV30 with TRBJ1-2, with 8 nucleotides matching TRBD1. CDR3 length: 13 amino acids. Germline V gene data show CDR1 as GTSNPN and CDR2 as SVGIG (reference sequence). V was pared by 4 bases and J by 7 bases, with 8 bases of the junction left unmatched. The chain's CDR3 is CAWTEGQGPGYTF. The CDR3 DNA reads TGTGCCTGGACCGAAGGACAGGGCCCTGGCTACACCTTC.

This rearrangement joins TRBV29-1 to TRBJ1-5; D may be TRBD1 (6 bases). Trimming pared 3 bases from V and 1 base from J, leaving 13 bases between. CDR3 length: 15 residues. Germline V gene lookup returns CDR1 SQVTM and CDR2 ANQGSEA. The chain's CDR3 is CSVEGRGHSNQPQHF. The CDR3, as DNA: TGCAGCGTTGAGGGCAGGGGACACAGCAATCAGCCCCAGCATTTT.

Only one count was recorded for this clone. The chain employs TRBV27 and TRBJ2-7; a possible D gene is TRBD1 (5 bases). V dropped 3 bases and J dropped 6 bases, with 12 bases sitting between them. The CDR3 sequence is 13 residues long. The germline V gene has CDR1 MNHEY and CDR2 SMNVEV (reference sequence). CDR3: CASSFVGVGEQYF. The CDR3 nucleotides are TGTGCCAGCAGTTTCGTAGGGGTCGGCGAGCAGTACTTC.

The chain joins TRBV19 to TRBJ1-1; 8 positions match TRBD1. Germline loops: CDR1 LNHDA, CDR2 SQIVND (reference sequence). The trim removed 7 bases at V and 3 bases at J, leaving 7 bases unmatched. This CDR3 is built from 14 residues. The CDR3 nucleotides read TGTGCCAGTATACAGGGGGGTAAATACACTGAAGCTTTCTTT. The encoded protein is CASIQGGKYTEAFF. Filled out from reference TRBV19 and TRBJ1-1, the complete variable domain reads DGGITQSPKYLFRKEGQNVTLSCEQNLNHDAMYWYRQDPGQGLRLIYYSQIVNDFQKGDIAEGYSVSREKKESFPLTVTSAQKNPTAFYLCASIQGGKYTEAFFGQGTRLTVV.

This clone was seen only a few times. This chain joins TRBV2 and TRBJ1-4; 8 bases are shared with TRBD1. Per germline, CDR1 SNHLY and CDR2 FYNNEI. CDR3 length: 14 residues. The junction had 8 bases not matched to a gene; V was cut back by 7 bases and J by 7 bases. The CDR3 nucleotides read TGTGCCAGCACCGAACAGGGGGTGGGTGAAAAACTGTTTTTT. The encoded protein is CASTEQGVGEKLFF.

A word on this clone: A read error may account for a junction end that differs from germline. The chain is built from TRBV13 and TRBJ1-1; D possibly corresponds to TRBD1 (5 bases). Germline V gene sequence: CDR1 PRHDT, CDR2 FYEKMQ (reference sequence). The CDR3 covers 11 residues. CDR3 nucleotide sequence: TGTGCGAGCAGGGCAGGGATTGAAGCTTTCTTT. Its translation: CASRAGIEAFF. Drawing the rest from reference TRBV13 and TRBJ1-1, the complete variable domain is AAGVIQSPRHLIKEKRETATLKCYPIPRHDTVYWYQQGPGQDPQFLISFYEKMQSDKGSIPDRFSAQQFSDYHSELNMSSLELGDSALYFCASRAGIEAFFGQGTRLTVV.

V gene TRBV7-2 combines with J gene TRBJ2-7; 10 bases align to TRBD1. With V trimmed by 8 bases and J by 0 bases, 10 bases remained unmatched. Germline V CDR1 and CDR2: SGHTA, FQGNSA. The CDR3 has 16 residues. The chain's CDR3 is CASGSGTGASSYEQYF. The CDR3 region has the DNA TGTGCCAGCGGGTCCGGGACAGGGGCCTCCTCCTACGAGCAGTACTTC.

The chain recombines TRBV4-1 with TRBJ1-1, with 7 nucleotides matching TRBD1. V lost 3 bases, J lost 6 bases, and 7 bases stayed unmatched. This CDR3 region has 14 residues. Looked up from germline, CDR1 is MGHRA and CDR2 is YSYEKL. Here the CDR3 reads CASSQSQGGPEAFF. CDR3 DNA: TGCGCCAGCAGCCAGTCCCAAGGGGGCCCTGAAGCTTTCTTT.

The chain links TRBV15 to TRBJ2-7; maybe TRBD1 (6 bases). Trimming removed 6 bases at V and 2 bases at J, with 11 bases between. This CDR3 is 13 amino acids long. The germline CDR1 and CDR2 sequences are LNHNV and YYDKDF (reference sequence). CDR3: CATRRDTAYEQYF. The DNA of the CDR3 is TGTGCCACCAGGAGGGACACCGCCTACGAGCAGTACTTC.

The chain's CDR3 is CASSALTSSGGYGYTF. CDR3 bases: TGTGCCAGCAGCGCCCTGACCTCCTCCGGGGGCTATGGCTACACCTTC. V gene TRBV7-2 combines with J gene TRBJ1-2, with D possibly matching TRBD1 (5 bases). Trimming removed 5 bases from V and 4 bases from J, with 20 bases in between. The CDR3 has 16 amino acids. The germline gives CDR1 SGHTA, CDR2 FQGNSA.

The chain links TRBV7-2 to TRBJ2-7, with D tentatively TRBD2 (6 bases). This CDR3 spans 14 amino acids. The V end lost 5 bases, the J end lost 2 bases, and 13 bases lay between the germline ends. Germline values: CDR1 SGHTA, CDR2 FQGNSA. The CDR3 nucleotides are TGTGCCAGCAGCCCGGAGGGCGGTCCCTACGAGCAGTACTTC. Residues: CASSPEGGPYEQYF.

CDR3: CASHEQNTGELFF. For the CDR3, the DNA is TGTGCCAGTCACGAGCAGAACACCGGGGAGCTGTTTTTT. The chain carries TRBV19 and TRBJ2-2, with D unclear. V gave up 8 bases and J gave up 1 base, with 8 bases separating them. CDR3 length: 13 amino acids. CDR1 is LNHDA and CDR2 is SQIVND in the germline V gene (reference sequence).

J is TRBJ2-7 and V is TRBV9; tentatively, D is TRBD2 (6 bases). CDR3 length: 17 residues. Between the trimmed V and J ends, which lost 5 bases and 1 base, there was a span of 22 bases. From germline, CDR1 is SGDLS and CDR2 YYNGEE. CDR3 sequence: CASSHPRRDPQSYEQYF. In nucleotides, the CDR3 is TGTGCCAGCAGTCATCCAAGGCGGGACCCTCAATCCTACGAGCAGTACTTC.

The genes are TRBV10-1 and TRBJ2-7; D gene uncertain. V shed 2 bases and J shed 0 bases, with 8 bases lying between them. Germline CDR1 reads WNHNN; CDR2 reads SYGVQD (reference sequence). CDR3 length: 14 amino acids. The CDR3 protein is CASSERGSSYEQYF. For the CDR3, the DNA is TGCGCCAGCAGTGAGCGTGGTAGCTCCTACGAGCAGTACTTC.

The CDR3 protein is CASSPIATSGIYTGELFF. CDR3 sequence (DNA): TGTGCCAGCAGCCCCATCGCCACTAGCGGGATATACACCGGGGAGCTGTTTTTT. V usage is TRBV7-6 and J usage is TRBJ2-2; 10 bases are shared with TRBD2. Germline lookup yields CDR1 SGHVS and CDR2 FNYEAQ. The CDR3 runs 18 residues. Germline trimming cut 5 bases from V and 3 bases from J; bases unmatched to any gene: 12.

The sample holds one count of this clone. This rearrangement joins TRBV19 to TRBJ1-6; TRBD1 is a possible D gene (6 bases). The CDR3 length is 15 residues. V lost 3 bases and J 10 bases, leaving 16 bases between the germline ends. Per germline, CDR1 LNHDA and CDR2 SQIVND (reference sequence). CDR3 coding DNA: TGTGCCAGTAGTATGAGCGGGACACCTAACTCACCCCTCCACTTT. This translates into CASSMSGTPNSPLHF.

The chain links TRBV7-9 to TRBJ2-7, with TRBD2 matching 8 bases. After removal of 2 bases from V and 7 bases from J, the junction contained 4 bases not matched to a gene. Germline V gene sequence: CDR1 SEHNR, CDR2 FQNEAQ (reference sequence). The length of the CDR3 is 13 residues. CDR3 bases: TGTGCCAGCAGCTTAACGGGAGGGCTTGAGCAGTACTTC. Residues: CASSLTGGLEQYF. Combining the CDR3 with reference TRBV7-9 and TRBJ2-7 gives the whole variable domain DTGVSQNPRHKITKRGQNVTFRCDPISEHNRLYWYRQTLGQGPEFLTYFQNEAQLEKSRLLSDRFSAERPKGSFSTLEIQRTEQGDSAMYLCASSLTGGLEQYFGPGTRLTVT.

The chain has TRBV29-1 and TRBJ2-7; 13 bases match TRBD2. The CDR3 has 13 amino acids. The V segment lost 6 bases and the J segment 6 bases; nucleotides outside the gene matches: 5. Germline assignment: CDR1 SQVTM and CDR2 ANQGSEA. Here the CDR3 DNA reads TGCAGCGTCGCTGGACTAGCGGGAGTCGAGCAGTACTTC. This translates into CSVAGLAGVEQYF.

This chain links TRBV4-1 with TRBJ2-3, with 9 bases that match TRBD2. Germline V gene sequence: CDR1 MGHRA, CDR2 YSYEKL. V was pared by 3 bases and J by 5 bases, with 9 bases of the junction left unmatched. CDR3 length: 16 amino acids. The CDR3 loop reads CASSQYGGGARDTQYF. The CDR3 DNA sequence: TGCGCCAGCAGCCAGTATGGCGGGGGGGCCAGAGATACGCAGTATTTT.

The CDR3 DNA is TGTGCCAGTAGGACCCAACGACAGGGTTGGTATGGCTACACCTTC. Its translation is CASRTQRQGWYGYTF. This chain uses TRBV19 with TRBJ1-2; the match to TRBD1 covers 7 bases. V trimming: 6 bases; J trimming: 5 bases; junction bases outside the gene matches: 12. The CDR3 loop spans 15 amino acids. The germline V gene encodes CDR1 LNHDA and CDR2 SQIVND (reference sequence).

The chain is built from TRBV27 and TRBJ2-7; 7 bases line up with TRBD1. The CDR3 spans 13 residues. V lost 6 bases, J lost 7 bases, and 9 bases stayed unmatched. From germline, CDR1 is MNHEY and CDR2 SMNVEV (reference sequence). The CDR3 DNA sequence: TGTGCCAGCAGACAGACAGGGTATGGTGAGCAGTACTTC. It yields the protein CASRQTGYGEQYF.

The V call is TRBV28, the J call TRBJ2-7; 7 nucleotides align to TRBD2. In germline, CDR1 is MDHEN, CDR2 SYDVKM. This CDR3 is 13 amino acids long. V lost 7 bases, J lost 4 bases, and 7 bases stayed unmatched. CDR3 loop: CASTLADMYEQYF. As DNA, the CDR3 is TGTGCCAGCACCCTAGCGGACATGTACGAGCAGTACTTC.